This T cell receptor (beta chain) was recorded in a study of blood T cell repertoires in COVID-19. As for the study in general: COVID-19 samples, acute and convalescent, were from the United States, Italy and Spain. PBMCs, B-cell-depleted T cells, or T cells were the source of the cDNA or gDNA that made up the material.

The germline V gene has CDR1 MNHEY and CDR2 SVGAGI. This CDR3 region has 15 residues. V lost 2 bases and J lost 4, with 11 bases in between. Authors' analysis steps: Estimation of nucleated cell counts was performed using reference gene primer amplification. Here immunoSEQ multiplex PCR was the method, and the copy in TCRdb shows in-frame clones only, minus some. D and trimming come from the DNA, and the V and J calls and clone size come from that table. The sample lists about 210,000 clones; 65% to 85% were seen once. What was sequenced was peripheral blood. The source is a woman in her forties or fifties with acute or convalescent COVID-19. The gene calls are TRBV6-5 and TRBJ2-2; no definite D call. The CDR3 sequence: CASSYGQKATGELFF. The DNA of the CDR3 is TGTGCCAGCAGTTACGGGCAAAAAGCCACCGGGGAGCTGTTTTTT.